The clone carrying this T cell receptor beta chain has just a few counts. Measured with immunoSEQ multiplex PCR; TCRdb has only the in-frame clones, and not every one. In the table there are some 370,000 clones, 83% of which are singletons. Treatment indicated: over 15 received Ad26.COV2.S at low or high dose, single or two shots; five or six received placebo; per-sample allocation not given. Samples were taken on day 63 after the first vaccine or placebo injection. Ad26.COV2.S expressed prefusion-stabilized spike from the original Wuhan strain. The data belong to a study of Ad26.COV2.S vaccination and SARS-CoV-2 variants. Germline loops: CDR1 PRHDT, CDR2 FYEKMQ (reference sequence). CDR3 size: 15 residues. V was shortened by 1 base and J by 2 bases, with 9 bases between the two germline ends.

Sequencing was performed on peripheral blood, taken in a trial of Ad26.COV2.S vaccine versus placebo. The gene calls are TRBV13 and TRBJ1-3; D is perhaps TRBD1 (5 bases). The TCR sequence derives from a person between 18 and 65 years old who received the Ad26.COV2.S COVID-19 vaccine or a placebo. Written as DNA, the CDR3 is TGTGCCAGCAGCTTAGAGACAGTAACTGGAAACACCATATATTTT. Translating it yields CASSLETVTGNTIYF.